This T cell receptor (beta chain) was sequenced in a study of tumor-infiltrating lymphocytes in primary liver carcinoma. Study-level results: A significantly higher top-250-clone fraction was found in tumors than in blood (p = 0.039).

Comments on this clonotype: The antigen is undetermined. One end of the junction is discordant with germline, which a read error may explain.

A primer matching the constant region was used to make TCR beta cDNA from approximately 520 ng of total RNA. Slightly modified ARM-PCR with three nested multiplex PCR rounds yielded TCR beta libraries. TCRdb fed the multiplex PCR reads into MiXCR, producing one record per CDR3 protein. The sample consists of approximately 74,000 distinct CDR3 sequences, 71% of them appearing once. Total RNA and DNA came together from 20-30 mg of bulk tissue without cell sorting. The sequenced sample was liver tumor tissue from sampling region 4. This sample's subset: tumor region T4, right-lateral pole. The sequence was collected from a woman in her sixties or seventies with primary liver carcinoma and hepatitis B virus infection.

The CDR3 bases are TGTGCCAGCAGCCTAACAGTTGTGATGAACACTGGAGCTTTCTTT. It codes for CASSLTVVMNTGAFF. V and J are TRBV11-3 and TRBJ1-1; D is undetermined. The CDR3 spans 15 residues. Germline-derived CDR1 and CDR2 are SGHNT and YENEEA.